The following is a T cell receptor (beta chain) sequence with its context. Antigen: not known. In the source study's methods: Junction-only immunoSEQ sequences carried no quality scores, so filtering differed. The assay was immunoSEQ multiplex PCR, and TCRdb's table has in-frame clones only and misses some. V and J calls and clone size are copied from that table; D and trimming were computed from the DNA. The sample consists of about 100,000 clones, about 70% of them appearing once. These data are taken from a study of shared clonotypes between healthy human individuals. This CDR3 has 14 residues. Trimming took off 7 bases at V and 7 bases at J, with 19 bases between the two ends. Germline-derived CDR1 and CDR2 are MNHNY and SVGAGI (reference sequence). Findings of the study overall: The authors expected sequencing depth to affect clonotype sharing among donors. Generation probability values for non-shared clonotypes were lower than those for clonotypes shared by all four donors.

The sequencing input was memory CD8+ T cells sorted from blood. Specified subset: CD45RO+ cells pooled with CCR7-negative TemRA cells. This sequence originates from a woman in her 30s in good health. The chain has TRBV6-6 and TRBJ1-2; possibly TRBD1 for D (5 bases). DNA for the CDR3: TGTGCCAGCACCATAAATAGGGGATCTGGTGGCTACACCTTC. Its protein is CASTINRGSGGYTF.